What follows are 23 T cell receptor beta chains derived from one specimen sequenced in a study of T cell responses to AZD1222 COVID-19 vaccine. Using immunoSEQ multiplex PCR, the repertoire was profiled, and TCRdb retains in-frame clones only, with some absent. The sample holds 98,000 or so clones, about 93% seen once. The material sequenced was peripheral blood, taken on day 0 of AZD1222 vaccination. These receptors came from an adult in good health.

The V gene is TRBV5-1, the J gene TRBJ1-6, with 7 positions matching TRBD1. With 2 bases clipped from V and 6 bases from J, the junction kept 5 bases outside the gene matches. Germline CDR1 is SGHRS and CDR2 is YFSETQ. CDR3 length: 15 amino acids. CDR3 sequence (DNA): TGCGCCAGCAGCTTAACGACAGGGAGTAATTCACCCCTCCACTTT. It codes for CASSLTTGSNSPLHF.

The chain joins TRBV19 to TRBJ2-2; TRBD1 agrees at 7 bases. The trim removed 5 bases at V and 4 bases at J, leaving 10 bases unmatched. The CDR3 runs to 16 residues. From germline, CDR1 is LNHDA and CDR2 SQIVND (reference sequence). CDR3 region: CASSPRQGPITGELFF. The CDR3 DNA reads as TGTGCCAGTAGTCCACGACAGGGTCCCATCACCGGGGAGCTGTTTTTT.

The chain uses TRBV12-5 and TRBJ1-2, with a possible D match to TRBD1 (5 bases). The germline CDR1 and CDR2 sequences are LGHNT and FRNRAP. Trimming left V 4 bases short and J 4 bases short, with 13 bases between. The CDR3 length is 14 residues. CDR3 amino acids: CASGSGRGSYGYTF. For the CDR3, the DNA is TGTGCTAGTGGTTCCGGGCGGGGCAGCTATGGCTACACCTTC. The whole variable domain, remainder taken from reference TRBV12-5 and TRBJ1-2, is DARVTQTPRHKVTEMGQEVTMRCQPILGHNTVFWYRQTMMQGLELLAYFRNRAPLDDSGMPKDRFSAEMPDATLATLKIQPSEPRDSAVYFCASGSGRGSYGYTFGSGTRLTVV.

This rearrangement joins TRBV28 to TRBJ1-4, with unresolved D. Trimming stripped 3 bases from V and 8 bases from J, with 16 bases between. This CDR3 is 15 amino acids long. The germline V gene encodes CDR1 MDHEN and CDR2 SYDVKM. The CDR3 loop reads CASSLGLGRGEKLFF. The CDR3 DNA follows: TGTGCCAGCAGTTTGGGATTGGGAAGAGGCGAAAAACTGTTTTTT.

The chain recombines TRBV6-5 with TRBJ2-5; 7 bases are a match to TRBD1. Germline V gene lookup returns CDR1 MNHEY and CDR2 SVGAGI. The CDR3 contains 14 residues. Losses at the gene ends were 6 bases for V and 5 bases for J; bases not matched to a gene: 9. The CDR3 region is CASSHRGATETQYF. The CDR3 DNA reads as TGTGCCAGCAGCCACAGGGGTGCAACGGAGACCCAGTACTTC.

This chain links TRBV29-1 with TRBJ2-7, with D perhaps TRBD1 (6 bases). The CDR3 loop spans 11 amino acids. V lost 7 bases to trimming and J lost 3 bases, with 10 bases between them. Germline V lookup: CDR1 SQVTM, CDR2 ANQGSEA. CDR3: CSALDSYEQYF. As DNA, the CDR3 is TGCAGCGCCTTGGACAGCTACGAGCAGTACTTC.

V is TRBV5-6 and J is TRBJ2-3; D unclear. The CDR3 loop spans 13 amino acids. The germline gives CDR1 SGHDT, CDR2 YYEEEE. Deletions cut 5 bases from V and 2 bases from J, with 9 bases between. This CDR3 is CASSLPTTDTQYF. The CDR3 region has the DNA TGTGCCAGCAGTTTACCTACCACAGATACGCAGTATTTT.

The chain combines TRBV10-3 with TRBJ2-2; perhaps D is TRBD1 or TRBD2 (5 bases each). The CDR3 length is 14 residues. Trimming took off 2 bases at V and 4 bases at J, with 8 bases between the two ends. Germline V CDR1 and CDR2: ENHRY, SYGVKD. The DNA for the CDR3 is TGTGCCATCAGTGAGCCGAGGGGCACCGGGGAGCTGTTTTTT. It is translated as CAISEPRGTGELFF.

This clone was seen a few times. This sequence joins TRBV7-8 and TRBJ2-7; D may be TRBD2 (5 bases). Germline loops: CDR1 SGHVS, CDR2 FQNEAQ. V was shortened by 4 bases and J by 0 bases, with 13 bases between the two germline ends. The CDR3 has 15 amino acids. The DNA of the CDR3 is TGTGCCAGCAGCTCGGTGATAGAGGGCTCCTACGAGCAGTACTTC. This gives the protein CASSSVIEGSYEQYF.

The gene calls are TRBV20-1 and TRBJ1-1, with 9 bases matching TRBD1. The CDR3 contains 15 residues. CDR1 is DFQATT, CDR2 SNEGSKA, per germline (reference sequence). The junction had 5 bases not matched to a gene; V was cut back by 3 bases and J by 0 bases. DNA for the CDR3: TGCAGTGCTAGTCCCGGGACAGGGTTGAACACTGAAGCTTTCTTT. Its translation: CSASPGTGLNTEAFF.

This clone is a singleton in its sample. The CDR3 DNA reads as TGCGCCAGCAGCTTGGGGCTTCGCGGGAGGTTTCACAATGAGCAGTTCTTC. Its translation: CASSLGLRGRFHNEQFF. The V gene is TRBV5-1, the J gene TRBJ2-1; TRBD2 matches 8 bases. CDR1 and CDR2 from the germline V gene are SGHRS and YFSETQ. The V gene end was trimmed by 0 bases and the J gene end by 5 bases; junction bases not matched to a gene: 10. The CDR3 is 17 amino acids.

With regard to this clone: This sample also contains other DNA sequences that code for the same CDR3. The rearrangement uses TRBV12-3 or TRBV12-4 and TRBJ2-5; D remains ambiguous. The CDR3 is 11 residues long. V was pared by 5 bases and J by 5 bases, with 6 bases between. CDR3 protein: CASSEMETQYF. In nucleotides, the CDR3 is TGTGCCAGCAGTGAAATGGAGACCCAGTACTTC.

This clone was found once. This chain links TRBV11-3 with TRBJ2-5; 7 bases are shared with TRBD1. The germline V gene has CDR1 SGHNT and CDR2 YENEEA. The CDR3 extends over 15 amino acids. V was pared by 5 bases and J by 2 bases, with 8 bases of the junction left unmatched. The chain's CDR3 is CASSRRTGPQETQYF. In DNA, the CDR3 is TGTGCCAGCAGCCGCCGGACAGGTCCTCAAGAGACCCAGTACTTC.

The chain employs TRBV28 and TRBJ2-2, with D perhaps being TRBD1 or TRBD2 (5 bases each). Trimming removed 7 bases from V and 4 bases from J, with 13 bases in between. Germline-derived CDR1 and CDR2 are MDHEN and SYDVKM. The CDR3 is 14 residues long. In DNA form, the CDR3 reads TGTGCCAGCATGTGGGGGAGCGGCACCGGGGAGCTGTTTTTT. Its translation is CASMWGSGTGELFF.

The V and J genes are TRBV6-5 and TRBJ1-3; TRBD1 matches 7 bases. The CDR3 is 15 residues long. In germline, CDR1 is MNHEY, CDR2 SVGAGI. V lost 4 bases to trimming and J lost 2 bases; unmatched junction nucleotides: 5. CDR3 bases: TGTGCCAGCAGTTTAACCACAGGGGCTGGAAACACCATATATTTT. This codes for CASSLTTGAGNTIYF.

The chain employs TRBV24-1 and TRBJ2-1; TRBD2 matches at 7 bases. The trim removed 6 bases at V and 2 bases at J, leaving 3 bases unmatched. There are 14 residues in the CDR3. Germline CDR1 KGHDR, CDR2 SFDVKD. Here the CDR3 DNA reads TGTGCCACCAGTTCTGCGGGAGCCTACAATGAGCAGTTCTTC. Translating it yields CATSSAGAYNEQFF.

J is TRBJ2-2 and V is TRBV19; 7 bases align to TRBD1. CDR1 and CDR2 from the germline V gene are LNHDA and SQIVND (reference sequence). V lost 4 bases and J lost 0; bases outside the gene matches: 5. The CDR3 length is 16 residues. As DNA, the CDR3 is TGTGCCAGTAGTAGACAGGGCGAAACGAACACCGGGGAGCTGTTTTTT. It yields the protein CASSRQGETNTGELFF.

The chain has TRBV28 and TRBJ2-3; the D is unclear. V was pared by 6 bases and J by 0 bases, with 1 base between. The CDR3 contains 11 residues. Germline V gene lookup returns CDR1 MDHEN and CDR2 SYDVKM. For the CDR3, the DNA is TGTGCCAGCAGCAGCACAGATACGCAGTATTTT. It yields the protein CASSSTDTQYF.

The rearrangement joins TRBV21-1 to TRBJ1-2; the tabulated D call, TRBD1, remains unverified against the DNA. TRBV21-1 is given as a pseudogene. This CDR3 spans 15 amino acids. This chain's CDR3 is CASSKPQGAPHGYTF. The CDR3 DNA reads TGTGCCAGCAGCAAACCCCAGGGGGCGCCGCATGGCTACACCTTC.

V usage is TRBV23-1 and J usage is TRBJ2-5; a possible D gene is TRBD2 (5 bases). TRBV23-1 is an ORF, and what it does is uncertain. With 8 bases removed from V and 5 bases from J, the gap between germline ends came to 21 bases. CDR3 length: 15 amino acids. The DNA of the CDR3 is TGCGCCAGCCGAAGGGCATCGGGGTGGTTGGAGACCCAGTACTTC. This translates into CASRRASGWLETQYF.

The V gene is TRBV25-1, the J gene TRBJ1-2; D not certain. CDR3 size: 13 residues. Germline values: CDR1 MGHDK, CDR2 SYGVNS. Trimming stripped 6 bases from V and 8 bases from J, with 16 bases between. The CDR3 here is CASSPPGLEGYTF. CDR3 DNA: TGTGCCAGCAGCCCCCCGGGTCTGGAGGGCTACACCTTC.

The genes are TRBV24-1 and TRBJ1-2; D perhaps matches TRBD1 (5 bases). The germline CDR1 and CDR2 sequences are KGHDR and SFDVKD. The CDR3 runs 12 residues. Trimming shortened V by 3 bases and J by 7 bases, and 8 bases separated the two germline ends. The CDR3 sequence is CATSDGGFGYTF. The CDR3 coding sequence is TGTGCCACCAGTGATGGGGGGTTTGGCTACACCTTC.

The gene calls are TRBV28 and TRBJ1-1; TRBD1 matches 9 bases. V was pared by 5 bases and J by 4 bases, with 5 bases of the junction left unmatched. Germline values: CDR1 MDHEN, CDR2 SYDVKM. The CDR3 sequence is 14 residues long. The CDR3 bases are TGTGCCAGCAGTAGGGGACAGGGTGTCACTGAAGCTTTCTTT. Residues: CASSRGQGVTEAFF. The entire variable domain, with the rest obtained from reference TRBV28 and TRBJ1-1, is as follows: DVKVTQSSRYLVKRTGEKVFLECVQDMDHENMFWYRQDPGLGLRLIYFSYDVKMKEKGDIPEGYSVSREKKERFSLILESASTNQTSMYLCASSRGQGVTEAFFGQGTRLTVV.